The present T cell receptor (beta chain) was sequenced within a study of blood T cell repertoires in COVID-19. This clone came up once. All enrollees were about 18 to 90 years old and from roughly 22 US areas. Sequenced by immunoSEQ multiplex PCR; TCRdb stores in-frame clones only, minus some. In the table there are a few hundred thousand clones, around 90% of which are singletons. The sequencing sample was made of PBMCs or T cells enriched from blood (not recorded which). The TCR comes from a man between 18 and 35 years old who had recovered from COVID-19.

DNA for the CDR3: TGTGCCATCAGTGTAACGACAGGGGGCTCTGGCTACACCTTC. This sequence encodes CAISVTTGGSGYTF. The chain combines TRBV10-3 with TRBJ1-2, with 10 bases aligning to TRBD1. Per germline, CDR1 ENHRY and CDR2 SYGVKD. The junction had 6 bases not matched to a gene; V was cut back by 4 bases and J by 7 bases. There are 14 residues in the CDR3.